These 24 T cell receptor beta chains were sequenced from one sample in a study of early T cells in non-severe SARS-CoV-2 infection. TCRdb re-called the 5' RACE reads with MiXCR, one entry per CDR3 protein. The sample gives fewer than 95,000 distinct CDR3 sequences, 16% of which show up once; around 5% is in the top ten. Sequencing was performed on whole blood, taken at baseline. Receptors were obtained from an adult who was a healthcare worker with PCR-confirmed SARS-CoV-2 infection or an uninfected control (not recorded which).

DNA of the CDR3: TGCAGTGTTCGGACTAACCCAGACTACGAGCAGTACTTC. Protein product: CSVRTNPDYEQYF. The chain has TRBV20-1 and TRBJ2-7, with TRBD2 as a possible D gene (6 bases). Germline CDR1 reads DFQATT; CDR2 reads SNEGSKA (reference sequence). This CDR3 region has 13 residues. Deletions cut 7 bases from V and 3 bases from J, with 16 bases between.

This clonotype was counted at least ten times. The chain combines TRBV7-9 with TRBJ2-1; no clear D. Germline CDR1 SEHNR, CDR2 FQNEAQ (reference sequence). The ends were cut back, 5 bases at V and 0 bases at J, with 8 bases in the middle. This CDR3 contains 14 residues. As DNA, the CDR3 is TGTGCCAGCAGCCTTGATTTCTCCTACAATGAGCAGTTCTTC. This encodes CASSLDFSYNEQFF.

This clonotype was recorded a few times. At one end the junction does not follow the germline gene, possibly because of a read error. The CDR3 nucleotides read TGTGCCAGCAGCTCGGAGACTAGATCTATCGAGGACTTC. Translated: CASSSETRSIEDF. The chain employs TRBV7-6 and TRBJ2-5; a possible D gene is TRBD2 (6 bases). This CDR3 has 13 residues. The germline CDR1 and CDR2 sequences are SGHVS and FNYEAQ.

CDR3 sequence (DNA): TGCAGCTCCCGTGGCAATGAGCAGTTCTTC. This codes for CSSRGNEQFF. This chain uses TRBV29-1 with TRBJ2-1; D ambiguous. The CDR3 is 10 amino acids. Trimming cost V 8 bases and J 6 bases, with 8 bases left between them. Looked up from germline, CDR1 is SQVTM and CDR2 is ANQGSEA.

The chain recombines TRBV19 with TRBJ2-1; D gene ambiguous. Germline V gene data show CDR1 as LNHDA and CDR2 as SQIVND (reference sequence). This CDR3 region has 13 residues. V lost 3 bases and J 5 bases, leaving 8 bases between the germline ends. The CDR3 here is CASSMLTDNEQFF. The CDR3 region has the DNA TGTGCCAGTAGTATGCTCACCGACAATGAGCAGTTCTTC.

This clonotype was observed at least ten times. The CDR3 DNA reads TGTGCCAGCAGCTTAGTCTCGCGGGGGACCGGGGAGCTGTTTTTT. As protein: CASSLVSRGTGELFF. The gene calls are TRBV7-8 and TRBJ2-2; TRBD2 agrees at 7 bases. The germline V gene encodes CDR1 SGHVS and CDR2 FQNEAQ. The V and J ends lost 1 base and 5 bases, in that order; junction bases with no gene match: 4. This CDR3 region has 15 residues.

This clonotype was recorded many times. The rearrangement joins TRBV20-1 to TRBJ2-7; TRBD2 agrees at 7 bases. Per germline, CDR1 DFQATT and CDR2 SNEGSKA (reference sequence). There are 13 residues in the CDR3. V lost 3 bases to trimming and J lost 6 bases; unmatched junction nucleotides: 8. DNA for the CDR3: TGCAGTGCTAGTTTGGCGGGAGACAGCGAGCAGTACTTC. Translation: CSASLAGDSEQYF.

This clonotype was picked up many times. DNA for the CDR3: TGTGCCAGCAGCACAGGTCGTGCTGGAAACACCATATATTTT. It translates to CASSTGRAGNTIYF. V and J are TRBV11-2 and TRBJ1-3, with D possibly matching TRBD1 (5 bases). V was clipped by 5 bases and J by 2 bases, with 10 bases between them. There are 14 residues in the CDR3. Looked up from germline, CDR1 is SGHAT and CDR2 is FQNNGV.

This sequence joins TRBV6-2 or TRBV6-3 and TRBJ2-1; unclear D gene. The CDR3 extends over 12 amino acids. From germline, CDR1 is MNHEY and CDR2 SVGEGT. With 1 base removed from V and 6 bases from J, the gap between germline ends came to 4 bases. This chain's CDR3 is CASSYLANEQFF. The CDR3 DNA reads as TGTGCCAGCAGTTACTTAGCCAATGAGCAGTTCTTC.

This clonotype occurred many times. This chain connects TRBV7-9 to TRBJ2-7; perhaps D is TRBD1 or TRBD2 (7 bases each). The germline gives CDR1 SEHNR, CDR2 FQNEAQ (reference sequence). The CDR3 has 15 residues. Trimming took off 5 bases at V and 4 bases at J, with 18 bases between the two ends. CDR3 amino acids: CASSPRTGGGYEQYF. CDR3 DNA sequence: TGTGCCAGCAGCCCACGGACAGGCGGGGGTTACGAGCAGTACTTC.

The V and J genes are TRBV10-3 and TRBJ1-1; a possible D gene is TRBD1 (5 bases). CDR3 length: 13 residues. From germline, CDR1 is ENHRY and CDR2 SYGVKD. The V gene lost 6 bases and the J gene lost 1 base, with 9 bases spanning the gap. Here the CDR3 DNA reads TGTGCCATCAGGGGGGGTCCGAACACTGAAGCTTTCTTT. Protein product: CAIRGGPNTEAFF.

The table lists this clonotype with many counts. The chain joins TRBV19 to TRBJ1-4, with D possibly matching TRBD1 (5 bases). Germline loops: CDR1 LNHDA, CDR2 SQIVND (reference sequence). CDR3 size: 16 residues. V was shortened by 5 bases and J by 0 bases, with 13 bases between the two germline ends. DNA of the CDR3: TGTGCCAGTAGTCCAATGACAGCTTCAACTAATGAAAAACTGTTTTTT. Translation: CASSPMTASTNEKLFF.

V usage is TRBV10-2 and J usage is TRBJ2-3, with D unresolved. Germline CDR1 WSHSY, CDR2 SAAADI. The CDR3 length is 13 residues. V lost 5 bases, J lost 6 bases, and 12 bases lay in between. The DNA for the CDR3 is TGCGCCAGCAGTTTCGAGCTTGCTGATACGCAGTATTTT. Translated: CASSFELADTQYF.

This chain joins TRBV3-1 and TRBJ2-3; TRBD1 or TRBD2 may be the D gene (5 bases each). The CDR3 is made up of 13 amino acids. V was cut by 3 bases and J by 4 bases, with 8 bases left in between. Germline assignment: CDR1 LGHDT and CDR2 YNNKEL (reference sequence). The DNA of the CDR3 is TGTGCCAGCAGCCAGGGACCGTCAGATACGCAGTATTTT. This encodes CASSQGPSDTQYF.

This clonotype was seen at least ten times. The CDR3 nucleotides read TGTGCCAGCAGTCAGAGCGGGAGCTCCTACAATGAGCAGTTCTTC. Residues: CASSQSGSSYNEQFF. The gene calls are TRBV12-3 or TRBV12-4 and TRBJ2-1, with 8 bases fitting TRBD2. The length of the CDR3 is 15 residues. The V and J ends lost 5 bases and 0 bases, in that order; junction bases with no gene match: 3.

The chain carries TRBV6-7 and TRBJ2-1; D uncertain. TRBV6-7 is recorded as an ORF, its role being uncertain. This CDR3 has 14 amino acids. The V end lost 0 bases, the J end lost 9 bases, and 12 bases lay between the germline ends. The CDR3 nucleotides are TGTGCCAGCAGTTACTCGTTACCTTCCATTGAGCAGTTCTTC. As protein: CASSYSLPSIEQFF.

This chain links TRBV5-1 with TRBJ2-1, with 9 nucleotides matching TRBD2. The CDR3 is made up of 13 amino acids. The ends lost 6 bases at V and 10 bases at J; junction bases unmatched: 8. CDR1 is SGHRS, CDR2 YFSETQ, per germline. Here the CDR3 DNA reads TGCGCCAGCAATGTAGCGGGAGTCAAGGAGCAGTTCTTC. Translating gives CASNVAGVKEQFF.

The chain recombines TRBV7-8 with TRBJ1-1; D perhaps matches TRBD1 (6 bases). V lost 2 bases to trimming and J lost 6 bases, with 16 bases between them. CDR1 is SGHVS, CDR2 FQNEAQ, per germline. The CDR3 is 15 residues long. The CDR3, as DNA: TGTGCCAGCAGCTTATCGGGGGCAGAAAGTGCTGAAGCTTTCTTT. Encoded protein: CASSLSGAESAEAFF.

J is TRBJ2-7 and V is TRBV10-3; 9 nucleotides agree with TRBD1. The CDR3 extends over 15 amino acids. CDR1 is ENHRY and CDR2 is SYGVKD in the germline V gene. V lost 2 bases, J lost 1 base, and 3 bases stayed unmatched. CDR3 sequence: CAISERQGGSYEQYF. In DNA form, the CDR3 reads TGTGCCATCAGTGAGAGACAGGGGGGGTCCTACGAGCAGTACTTC.

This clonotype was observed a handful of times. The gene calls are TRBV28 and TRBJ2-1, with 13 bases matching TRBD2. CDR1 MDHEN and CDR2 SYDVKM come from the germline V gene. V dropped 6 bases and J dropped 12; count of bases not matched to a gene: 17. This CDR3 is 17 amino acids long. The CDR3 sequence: CASSLRPGLAGSALQFF. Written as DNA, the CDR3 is TGTGCCAGCAGCCTTCGACCGGGACTAGCGGGATCAGCGTTGCAGTTCTTC.

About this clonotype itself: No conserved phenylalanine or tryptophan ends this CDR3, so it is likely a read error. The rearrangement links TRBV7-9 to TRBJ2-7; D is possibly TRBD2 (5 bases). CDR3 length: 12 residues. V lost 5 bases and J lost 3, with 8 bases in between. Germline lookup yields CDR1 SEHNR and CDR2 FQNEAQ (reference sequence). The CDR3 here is CASSPGSYEQYI. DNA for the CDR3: TGTGCCAGCAGCCCGGGGAGCTACGAGCAGTACATC.

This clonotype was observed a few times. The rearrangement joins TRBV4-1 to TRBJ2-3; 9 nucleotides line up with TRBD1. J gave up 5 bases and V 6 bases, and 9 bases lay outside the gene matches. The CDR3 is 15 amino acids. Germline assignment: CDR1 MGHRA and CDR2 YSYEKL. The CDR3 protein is CASRTLGTGQDTQYF. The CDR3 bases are TGCGCCAGCAGGACCCTTGGGACAGGGCAAGATACGCAGTATTTT.

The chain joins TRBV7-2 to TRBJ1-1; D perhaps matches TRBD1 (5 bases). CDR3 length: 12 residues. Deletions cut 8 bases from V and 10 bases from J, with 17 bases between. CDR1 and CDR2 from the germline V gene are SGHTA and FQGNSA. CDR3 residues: CASQPGGRGAFF. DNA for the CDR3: TGTGCCAGCCAACCCGGGGGGAGGGGAGCTTTCTTT.

This chain's CDR3 is CASSPLAGGNNEQFF. As DNA, the CDR3 is TGTGCCAGCAGCCCGCTAGCGGGAGGTAACAATGAGCAGTTCTTC. The chain has TRBV11-3 and TRBJ2-1; 11 bases fit TRBD2. V was pared by 5 bases and J by 5 bases, with 5 bases of the junction left unmatched. CDR3 size: 15 residues. Germline V gives CDR1 SGHNT, CDR2 YENEEA.